This T cell receptor beta chain came from a study of Ad26.COV2.S vaccination and SARS-CoV-2 variants. Profiling relied on immunoSEQ multiplex PCR, and the TCRdb table lists in-frame clones only, not all of them. The repertoire holds roughly 400,000 clones, 70% to 90% seen once, with under 2% in the top ten. The treatment here: about 20 received Ad26.COV2.S at low or high dose, single or two shots; 5 received placebo; per-sample allocation not given. The study sampled participants on day 63 after the first vaccine or placebo injection. V was cut by 0 bases and J by 4 bases, with 13 bases left in between. CDR1 is SGHNT and CDR2 is YYREEE in the germline V gene (reference sequence). The CDR3 length is 15 residues.

The clonotype was recovered from a person between 18 and 59 years old who received the Ad26.COV2.S COVID-19 vaccine or a placebo. The chain couples TRBV5-4 to TRBJ1-2; possibly TRBD1 for D (5 bases). The source material was peripheral blood, sampled in a trial of Ad26.COV2.S vaccine versus placebo. CDR3 nucleotides: TGTGCCAGCAGCTTGGGGGGCGTCGAGACCTATGGCTACACCTTC. It yields the protein CASSLGGVETYGYTF.